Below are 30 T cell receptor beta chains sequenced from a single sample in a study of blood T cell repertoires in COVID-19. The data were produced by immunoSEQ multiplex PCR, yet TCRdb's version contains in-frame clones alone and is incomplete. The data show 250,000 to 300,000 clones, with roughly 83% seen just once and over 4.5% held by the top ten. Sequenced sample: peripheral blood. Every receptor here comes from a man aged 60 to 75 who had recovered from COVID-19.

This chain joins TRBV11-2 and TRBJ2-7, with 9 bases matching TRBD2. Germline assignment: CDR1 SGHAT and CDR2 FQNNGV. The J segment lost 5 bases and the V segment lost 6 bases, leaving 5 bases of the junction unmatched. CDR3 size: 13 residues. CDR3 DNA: TGTGCCAGCAGGGGTAGCGGGAGCCACGAGCAGTACTTC. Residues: CASRGSGSHEQYF.

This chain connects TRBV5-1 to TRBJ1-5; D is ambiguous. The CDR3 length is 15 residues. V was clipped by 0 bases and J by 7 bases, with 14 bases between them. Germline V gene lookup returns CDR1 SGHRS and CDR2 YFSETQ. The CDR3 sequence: CASSLGANRQQPQHF. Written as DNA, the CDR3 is TGCGCCAGCAGCTTGGGGGCCAATCGCCAGCAGCCCCAGCATTTT.

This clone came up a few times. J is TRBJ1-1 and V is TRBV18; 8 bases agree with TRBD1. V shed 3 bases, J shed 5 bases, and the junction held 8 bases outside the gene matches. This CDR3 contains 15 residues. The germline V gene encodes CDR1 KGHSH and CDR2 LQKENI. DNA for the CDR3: TGTGCCAGCTCACCTACAGGGGGATTAAGAACTGAAGCTTTCTTT. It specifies CASSPTGGLRTEAFF.

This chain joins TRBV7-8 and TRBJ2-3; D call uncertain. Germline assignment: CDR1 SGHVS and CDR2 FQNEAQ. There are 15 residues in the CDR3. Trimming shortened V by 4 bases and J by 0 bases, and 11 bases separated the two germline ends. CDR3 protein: CASSYRGRSTDTQYF. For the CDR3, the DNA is TGTGCCAGCAGCTACCGCGGAAGGAGCACAGATACGCAGTATTTT.

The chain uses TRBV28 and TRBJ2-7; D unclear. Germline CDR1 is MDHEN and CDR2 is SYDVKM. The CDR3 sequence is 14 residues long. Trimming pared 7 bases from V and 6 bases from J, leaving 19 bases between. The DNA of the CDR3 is TGTGCCAGCATAAAGCGCGGCCAATCCGGCGAGCAGTACTTC. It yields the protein CASIKRGQSGEQYF.

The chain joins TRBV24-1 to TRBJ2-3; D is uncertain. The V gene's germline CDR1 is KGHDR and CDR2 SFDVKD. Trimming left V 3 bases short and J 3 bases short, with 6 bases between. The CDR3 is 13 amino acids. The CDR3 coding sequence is TGTGCCACCAGTGATCGCCAGACAGATACGCAGTATTTT. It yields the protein CATSDRQTDTQYF.

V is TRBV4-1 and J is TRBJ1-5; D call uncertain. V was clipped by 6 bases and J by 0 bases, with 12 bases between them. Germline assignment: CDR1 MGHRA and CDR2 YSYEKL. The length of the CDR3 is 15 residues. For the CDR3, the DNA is TGCGCCAGCAGAGGGCAGCGGGATAGCAATCAGCCCCAGCATTTT. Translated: CASRGQRDSNQPQHF.

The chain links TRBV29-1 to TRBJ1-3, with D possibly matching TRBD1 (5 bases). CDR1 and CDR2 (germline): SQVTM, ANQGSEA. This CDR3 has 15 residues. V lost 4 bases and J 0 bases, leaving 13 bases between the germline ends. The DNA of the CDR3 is TGCAGCGTTGCCGAGACAGTACTCTCTGGAAACACCATATATTTT. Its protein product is CSVAETVLSGNTIYF.

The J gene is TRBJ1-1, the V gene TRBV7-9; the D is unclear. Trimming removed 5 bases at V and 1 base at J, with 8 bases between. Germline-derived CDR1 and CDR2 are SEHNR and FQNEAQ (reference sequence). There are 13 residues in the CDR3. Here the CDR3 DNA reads TGTGCCAGCAGCGGGCAGTCGAACACTGAAGCTTTCTTT. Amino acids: CASSGQSNTEAFF.

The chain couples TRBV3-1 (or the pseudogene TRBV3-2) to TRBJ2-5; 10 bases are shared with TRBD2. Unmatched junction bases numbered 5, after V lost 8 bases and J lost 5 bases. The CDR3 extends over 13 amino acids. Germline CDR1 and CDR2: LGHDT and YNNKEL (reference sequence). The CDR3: CASLGLAEETQYF. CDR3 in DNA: TGTGCCAGCCTAGGACTAGCGGAGGAGACCCAGTACTTC.

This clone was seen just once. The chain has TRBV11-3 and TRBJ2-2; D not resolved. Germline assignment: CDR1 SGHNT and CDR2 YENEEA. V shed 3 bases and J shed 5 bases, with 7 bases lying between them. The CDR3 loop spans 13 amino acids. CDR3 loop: CASSFSWTGELFF. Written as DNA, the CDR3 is TGTGCCAGCAGCTTTAGTTGGACCGGGGAGCTGTTTTTT.

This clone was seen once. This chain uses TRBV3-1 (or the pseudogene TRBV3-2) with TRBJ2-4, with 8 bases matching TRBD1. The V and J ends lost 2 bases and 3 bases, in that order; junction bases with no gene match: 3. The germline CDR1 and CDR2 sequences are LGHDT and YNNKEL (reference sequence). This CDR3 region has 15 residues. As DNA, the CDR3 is TGTGCCAGCAGCCAAATAACAGGGGGCAAAAACATTCAGTACTTC. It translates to CASSQITGGKNIQYF.

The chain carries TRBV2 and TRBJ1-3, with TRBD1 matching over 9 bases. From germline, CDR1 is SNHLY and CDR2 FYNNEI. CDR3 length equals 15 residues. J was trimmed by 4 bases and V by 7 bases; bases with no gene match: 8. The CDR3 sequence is CASKQQGARGNTIYF. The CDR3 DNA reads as TGTGCCAGCAAGCAACAGGGGGCGAGGGGAAACACCATATATTTT.

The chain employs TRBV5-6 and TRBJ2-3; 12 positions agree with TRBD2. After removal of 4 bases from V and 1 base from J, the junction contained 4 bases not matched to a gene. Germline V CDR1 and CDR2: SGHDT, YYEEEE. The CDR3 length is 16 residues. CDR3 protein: CASSTRTSGGTDTQYF. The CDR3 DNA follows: TGTGCCAGCAGCACCCGGACTAGCGGGGGCACAGATACGCAGTATTTT.

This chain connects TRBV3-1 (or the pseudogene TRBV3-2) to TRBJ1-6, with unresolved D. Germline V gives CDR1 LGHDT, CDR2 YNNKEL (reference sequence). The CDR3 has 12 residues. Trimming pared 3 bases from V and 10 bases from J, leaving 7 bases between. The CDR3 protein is CASSQGSSPLHF. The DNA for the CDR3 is TGTGCCAGCAGCCAGGGGAGCTCACCCCTCCACTTT.

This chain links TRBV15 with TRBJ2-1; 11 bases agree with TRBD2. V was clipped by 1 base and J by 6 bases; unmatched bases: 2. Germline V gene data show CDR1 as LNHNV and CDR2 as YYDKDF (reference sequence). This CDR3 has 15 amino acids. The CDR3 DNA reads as TGTGCCACCAGCAGAGGTAGCGGGAGGGTCAATGAGCAGTTCTTC. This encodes CATSRGSGRVNEQFF.

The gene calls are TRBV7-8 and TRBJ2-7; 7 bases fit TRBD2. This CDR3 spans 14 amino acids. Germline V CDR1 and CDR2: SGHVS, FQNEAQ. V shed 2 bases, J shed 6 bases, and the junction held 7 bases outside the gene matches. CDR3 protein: CASSLLRLAAEQYF. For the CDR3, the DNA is TGTGCCAGCAGCTTATTACGTCTAGCGGCCGAGCAGTACTTC.

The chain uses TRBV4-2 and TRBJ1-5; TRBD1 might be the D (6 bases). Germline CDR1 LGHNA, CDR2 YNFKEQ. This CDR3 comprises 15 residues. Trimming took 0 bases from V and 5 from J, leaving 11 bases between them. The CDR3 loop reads CASSQEQGSDQPQHF. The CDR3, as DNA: TGTGCCAGCAGCCAAGAACAGGGTTCCGATCAGCCCCAGCATTTT.

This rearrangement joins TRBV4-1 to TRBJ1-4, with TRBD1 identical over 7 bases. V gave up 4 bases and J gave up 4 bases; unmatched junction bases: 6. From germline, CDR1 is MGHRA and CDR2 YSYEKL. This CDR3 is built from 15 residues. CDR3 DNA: TGCGCCAGCAGCCCAAGACAGGGCAATAATGAAAAACTGTTTTTT. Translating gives CASSPRQGNNEKLFF.

CDR3 protein: CASSSADTLNQPQHF. CDR3 sequence (DNA): TGTGCCAGCAGCTCGGCGGACACTCTGAACCAGCCCCAGCATTTT. V gene TRBV7-9 combines with J gene TRBJ1-5, with a tentative D call TRBD1 (5 bases). This CDR3 has 15 residues. The germline V and J ends were trimmed by 4 bases and 7 bases, with 17 bases remaining between them. The germline V gene encodes CDR1 SEHNR and CDR2 FQNEAQ (reference sequence).

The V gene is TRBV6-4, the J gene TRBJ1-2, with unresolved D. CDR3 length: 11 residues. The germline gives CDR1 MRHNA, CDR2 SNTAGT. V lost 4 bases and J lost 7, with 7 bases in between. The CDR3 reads CASSGGVGYTF. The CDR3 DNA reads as TGTGCCAGCAGTGGCGGGGTTGGCTACACCTTC.

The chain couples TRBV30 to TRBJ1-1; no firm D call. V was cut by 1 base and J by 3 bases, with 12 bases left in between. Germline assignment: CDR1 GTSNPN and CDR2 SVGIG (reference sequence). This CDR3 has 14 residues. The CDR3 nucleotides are TGTGCCTGGAGTGGCGGTACTAGGGACACTGAAGCTTTCTTT. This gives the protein CAWSGGTRDTEAFF.

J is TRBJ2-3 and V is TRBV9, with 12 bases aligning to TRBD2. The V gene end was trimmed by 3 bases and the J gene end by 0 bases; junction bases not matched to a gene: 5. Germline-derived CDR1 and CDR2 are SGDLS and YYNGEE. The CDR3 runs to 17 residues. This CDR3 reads CASSGSSGGASTDTQYF. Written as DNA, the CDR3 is TGTGCCAGCAGCGGGTCTAGCGGGGGGGCTAGCACAGATACGCAGTATTTT.

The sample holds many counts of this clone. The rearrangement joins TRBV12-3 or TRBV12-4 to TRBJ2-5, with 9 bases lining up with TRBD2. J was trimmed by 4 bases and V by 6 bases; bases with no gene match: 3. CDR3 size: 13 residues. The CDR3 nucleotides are TGTGCCAGCAGCCTAGCGGGAACAGAGACCCAGTACTTC. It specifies CASSLAGTETQYF.

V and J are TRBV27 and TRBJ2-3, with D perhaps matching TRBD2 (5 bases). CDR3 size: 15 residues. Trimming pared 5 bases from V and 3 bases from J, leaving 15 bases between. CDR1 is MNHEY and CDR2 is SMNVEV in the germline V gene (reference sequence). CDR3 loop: CASSPMGRNTDTQYF. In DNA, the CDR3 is TGTGCCAGCAGTCCGATGGGGAGAAATACAGATACGCAGTATTTT.

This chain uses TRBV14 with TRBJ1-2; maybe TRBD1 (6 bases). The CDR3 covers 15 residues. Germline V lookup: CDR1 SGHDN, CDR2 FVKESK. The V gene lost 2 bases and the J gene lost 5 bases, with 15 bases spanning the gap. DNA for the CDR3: TGTGCCAGCAGCCAACGACAGGATCCTTCATATGGCTACACCTTC. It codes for CASSQRQDPSYGYTF.

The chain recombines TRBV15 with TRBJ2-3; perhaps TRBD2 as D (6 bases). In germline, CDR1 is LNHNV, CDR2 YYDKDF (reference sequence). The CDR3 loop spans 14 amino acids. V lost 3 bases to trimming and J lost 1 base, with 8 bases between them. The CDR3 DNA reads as TGTGCCACCAGCAGGCCGGGAGGCACAGATACGCAGTATTTT. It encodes CATSRPGGTDTQYF.

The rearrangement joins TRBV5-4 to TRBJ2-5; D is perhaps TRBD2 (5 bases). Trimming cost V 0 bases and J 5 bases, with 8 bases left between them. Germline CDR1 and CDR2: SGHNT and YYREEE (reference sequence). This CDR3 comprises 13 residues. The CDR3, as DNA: TGTGCCAGCAGCTTGGAGGGAGAGGAGACCCAGTACTTC. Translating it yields CASSLEGEETQYF. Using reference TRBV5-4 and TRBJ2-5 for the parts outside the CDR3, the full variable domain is ETGVTQSPTHLIKTRGQQVTLRCSSQSGHNTVSWYQQALGQGPQFIFQYYREEENGRGNFPPRFSGLQFPNYSSELNVNALELDDSALYLCASSLEGEETQYFGPGTRLLVL.

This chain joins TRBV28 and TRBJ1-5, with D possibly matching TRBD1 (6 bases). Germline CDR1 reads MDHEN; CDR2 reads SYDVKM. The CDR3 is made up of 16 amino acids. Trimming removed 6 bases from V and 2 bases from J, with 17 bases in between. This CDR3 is CASSRNTGPGNQPQHF. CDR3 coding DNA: TGTGCCAGCAGCCGAAACACAGGGCCCGGCAATCAGCCCCAGCATTTT.

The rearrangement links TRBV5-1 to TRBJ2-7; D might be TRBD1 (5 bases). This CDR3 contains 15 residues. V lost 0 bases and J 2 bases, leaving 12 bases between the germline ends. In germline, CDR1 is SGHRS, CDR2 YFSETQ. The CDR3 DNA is TGCGCCAGCAGCTTGGTTGGACAAAATACCTACGAGCAGTACTTC. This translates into CASSLVGQNTYEQYF. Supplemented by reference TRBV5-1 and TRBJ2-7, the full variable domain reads KAGVTQTPRYLIKTRGQQVTLSCSPISGHRSVSWYQQTPGQGLQFLFEYFSETQRNKGNFPGRFSGRQFSNSRSEMNVSTLELGDSALYLCASSLVGQNTYEQYFGPGTRLTVT.